The 22 T cell receptor beta chains listed next were all sequenced from one sample in a study of cytomegalovirus exposure and HLA in healthy donors. PCR was performed using 60 Vbeta and 13 Jbeta primers. Data came from immunoSEQ multiplex PCR; TCRdb stores just in-frame clones and leaves some out. The repertoire has over 100,000 clones, almost 70% of them found once; the top ten carry approximately 9%. The sample consisted of PBMCs. Receptors originate from a man aged 25 to 40 in good health and CMV-seropositive.

The chain is built from TRBV19 and TRBJ2-2; 11 bases are a match to TRBD2. V gave up 5 bases and J gave up 6 bases; unmatched junction bases: 5. Per germline, CDR1 LNHDA and CDR2 SQIVND (reference sequence). This CDR3 is built from 15 residues. In DNA form, the CDR3 reads TGTGCCAGTAGTCGAACTAGCGGGAGTCCCGGGGAGCTGTTTTTT. Protein product: CASSRTSGSPGELFF.

The chain recombines TRBV19 with TRBJ1-2, with TRBD1 matching 8 bases. After removal of 9 bases from V and 1 base from J, the junction contained 7 bases not matched to a gene. Germline loops: CDR1 LNHDA, CDR2 SQIVND (reference sequence). This CDR3 comprises 14 residues. Written as DNA, the CDR3 is TGTGCCAGCGACAGGGGTGGCCTTAACTATGGCTACACCTTC. Its translation is CASDRGGLNYGYTF.

The gene calls are TRBV10-3 and TRBJ1-2; possible D gene TRBD1, 5 bases. V was trimmed by 3 bases and J by 7 bases, leaving 18 bases between them. The CDR3 is 15 amino acids. CDR1 is ENHRY and CDR2 is SYGVKD in the germline V gene. The CDR3 sequence: CAISDETSRVSGYTF. The CDR3 nucleotides are TGTGCCATCAGTGATGAAACCTCCAGGGTTAGTGGCTACACCTTC.

This clone has only one observation. V and J are TRBV19 and TRBJ1-2, with D possibly TRBD1 on 5 matching bases. Trimming shortened V by 5 bases and J by 4 bases, and 14 bases separated the two germline ends. The CDR3 sequence is 14 residues long. The germline V gene encodes CDR1 LNHDA and CDR2 SQIVND (reference sequence). The chain's CDR3 is CASSVRGAGYGYTF. CDR3 coding DNA: TGTGCCAGTAGTGTTAGGGGCGCAGGCTATGGCTACACCTTC. Drawing the rest from reference TRBV19 and TRBJ1-2, the complete variable domain is DGGITQSPKYLFRKEGQNVTLSCEQNLNHDAMYWYRQDPGQGLRLIYYSQIVNDFQKGDIAEGYSVSREKKESFPLTVTSAQKNPTAFYLCASSVRGAGYGYTFGSGTRLTVV.

The CDR3 protein is CASSLSSTTKNIQYF. In DNA form, the CDR3 reads TGTGCCAGCAGCTTGTCTAGCACAACCAAAAACATTCAGTACTTC. This chain joins TRBV5-5 and TRBJ2-4; tentative D call: TRBD2 (5 bases). The CDR3 runs 15 residues. V gave up 1 base and J gave up 2 bases, with 10 bases separating them. Germline V gene data show CDR1 as SGHKS and CDR2 as YYEKEE (reference sequence). Combining the CDR3 with reference TRBV5-5 and TRBJ2-4 gives the whole variable domain DAGVTQSPTHLIKTRGQQVTLRCSPISGHKSVSWYQQVLGQGPQFIFQYYEKEERGRGNFPDRFSARQFPNYSSELNVNALLLGDSALYLCASSLSSTTKNIQYFGAGTRLSVL.

This clone was seen a few times. This chain links TRBV13 with TRBJ2-3; a weak D match, TRBD2 (7 bases). The CDR3 contains 17 residues. The germline V gene has CDR1 PRHDT and CDR2 FYEKMQ (reference sequence). V lost 5 bases, J lost 2 bases, and 20 bases lay in between. The CDR3 sequence: CASSPREAAGHTDTQYF. CDR3 bases: TGTGCCAGCAGCCCCCGGGAGGCAGCGGGACACACAGATACGCAGTATTTT. Combining the CDR3 with reference TRBV13 and TRBJ2-3 gives the whole variable domain AAGVIQSPRHLIKEKRETATLKCYPIPRHDTVYWYQQGPGQDPQFLISFYEKMQSDKGSIPDRFSAQQFSDYHSELNMSSLELGDSALYFCASSPREAAGHTDTQYFGPGTRLTVL.

The rearrangement joins TRBV30 to TRBJ1-2; D is possibly TRBD1 (6 bases). The CDR3 length is 14 residues. CDR1 is GTSNPN and CDR2 is SVGIG in the germline V gene (reference sequence). V was shortened by 1 base and J by 4 bases, with 13 bases between the two germline ends. The CDR3 DNA sequence: TGTGCCTGGAGTGCTAAGGGGGGGGGCTATGGCTACACCTTC. Encoded protein: CAWSAKGGGYGYTF.

The chain combines TRBV4-2 with TRBJ1-2, with TRBD1 matching 7 bases. This CDR3 is built from 15 residues. Germline V gene lookup returns CDR1 LGHNA and CDR2 YNFKEQ. The V segment lost 1 base and the J segment 1 base; nucleotides outside the gene matches: 3. CDR3 amino acids: CASSQGQGDNYGYTF. In DNA form, the CDR3 reads TGTGCCAGCAGCCAAGGGCAGGGGGATAACTATGGCTACACCTTC.

The V gene is TRBV18, the J gene TRBJ1-4; 10 bases align to TRBD1. Trimming cost V 6 bases and J 7 bases; bases outside gene matches: 8. The CDR3 sequence is 15 residues long. CDR1 and CDR2 from the germline V gene are KGHSH and LQKENI. The CDR3 region is CASSPSGTGVEKLFF. In DNA, the CDR3 is TGTGCCAGCTCCCCGTCCGGGACAGGGGTTGAAAAACTGTTTTTT.

The chain is built from TRBV5-1 and TRBJ2-7; 8 positions match TRBD1. The CDR3 loop spans 16 amino acids. Germline V gene data show CDR1 as SGHRS and CDR2 as YFSETQ. J lost 4 bases, V lost 1 base, and 10 bases had no gene match. CDR3 region: CASSLLGQGALYEQYF. The CDR3, as DNA: TGCGCCAGCAGCTTGTTGGGGCAGGGGGCGTTATACGAGCAGTACTTC.

The V and J genes are TRBV9 and TRBJ2-7; D is possibly TRBD1 (7 bases). Germline V gene data show CDR1 as SGDLS and CDR2 as YYNGEE. Trimming removed 0 bases at V and 3 bases at J, with 13 bases between. This CDR3 is 15 amino acids long. The CDR3, as DNA: TGTGCCAGCAGCGTAGGGGCAGGGGGAGGCTACGAGCAGTACTTC. The encoded protein is CASSVGAGGGYEQYF.

This clone occurred a few times. The chain combines TRBV5-5 with TRBJ1-3; D is unclear. Germline V lookup: CDR1 SGHKS, CDR2 YYEKEE (reference sequence). The CDR3 is made up of 14 amino acids. The germline V and J ends were trimmed by 1 base and 1 base, with 6 bases remaining between them. The CDR3, as DNA: TGTGCCAGCAGCTTGCGGGGATCTGGAAACACCATATATTTT. Its protein product is CASSLRGSGNTIYF.

The rearrangement links TRBV4-1 to TRBJ1-5, with no clear D. This CDR3 comprises 15 residues. V was trimmed by 2 bases and J by 0 bases, leaving 8 bases between them. In germline, CDR1 is MGHRA, CDR2 YSYEKL. CDR3 amino acids: CASSQRQLSNQPQHF. CDR3 DNA: TGCGCCAGCAGCCAAAGACAACTTAGCAATCAGCCCCAGCATTTT.

This chain uses TRBV28 with TRBJ2-3; 10 bases map to TRBD2. The CDR3 is made up of 18 amino acids. V shed 7 bases and J 2 bases; nucleotides not matched to a gene: 15. Germline-derived CDR1 and CDR2 are MDHEN and SYDVKM. The CDR3 DNA sequence: TGTGCCAGCAAAAGCGGGAGGGCCCCCCCTATCCACACAGATACGCAGTATTTT. This gives the protein CASKSGRAPPIHTDTQYF. The entire variable domain, with the rest obtained from reference TRBV28 and TRBJ2-3, is as follows: DVKVTQSSRYLVKRTGEKVFLECVQDMDHENMFWYRQDPGLGLRLIYFSYDVKMKEKGDIPEGYSVSREKKERFSLILESASTNQTSMYLCASKSGRAPPIHTDTQYFGPGTRLTVL.

The gene calls are TRBV28 and TRBJ2-7; D may be TRBD1 (5 bases). The CDR3 consists of 14 residues. The V and J ends lost 3 bases and 2 bases respectively, with 11 bases between them. Per germline, CDR1 MDHEN and CDR2 SYDVKM. Here the CDR3 DNA reads TGTGCCAGCAGTTTTCGGCAGGGCCCCTACGAGCAGTACGTC. Its protein product is CASSFRQGPYEQYV.

This clone was detected only a few times. The chain links TRBV6-1 to TRBJ2-7; TRBD1 matches 7 bases. The germline V gene encodes CDR1 MNHNS and CDR2 SASEGT. The CDR3 has 13 residues. The junction had 7 bases not matched to a gene; V was cut back by 9 bases and J by 2 bases. The chain's CDR3 is CASTGQRPYEQYF. The CDR3, as DNA: TGTGCCAGTACGGGACAGAGACCCTACGAGCAGTACTTC.

The chain couples TRBV5-1 to TRBJ1-4; the match to TRBD1 covers 7 bases. V lost 4 bases, J lost 0 bases, and 9 bases stayed unmatched. Germline lookup yields CDR1 SGHRS and CDR2 YFSETQ. This CDR3 contains 17 residues. Here the CDR3 DNA reads TGCGCCAGCAGCCCGTCCCGGGACAGTGCAACTAATGAAAAACTGTTTTTT. Protein product: CASSPSRDSATNEKLFF.

The chain combines TRBV6-1 with TRBJ2-2, with 7 bases that match TRBD1. Trimming cost V 4 bases and J 5 bases; bases outside gene matches: 10. This CDR3 has 16 amino acids. Germline V gene lookup returns CDR1 MNHNS and CDR2 SASEGT. For the CDR3, the DNA is TGTGCCAGCAGTGGACTACAGGGGTTGGGGACCGGGGAGCTGTTTTTT. Translation: CASSGLQGLGTGELFF.

The rearrangement joins TRBV19 to TRBJ2-3; D may be TRBD1 (5 bases). The CDR3 length is 13 residues. Germline V lookup: CDR1 LNHDA, CDR2 SQIVND (reference sequence). Trimming cost V 5 bases and J 0 bases, with 6 bases left between them. The CDR3 DNA reads as TGTGCCAGTAGTCCAGGGAGCACAGATACGCAGTATTTT. The encoded protein is CASSPGSTDTQYF.

This clone was counted only a few times. The genes are TRBV30 and TRBJ1-3, with D tentatively TRBD1 (6 bases). V lost 3 bases to trimming and J lost 4 bases, with 13 bases between them. Per germline, CDR1 GTSNPN and CDR2 SVGIG (reference sequence). CDR3 length: 14 residues. CDR3 coding DNA: TGTGCCTGGAGGTCACAGGGTTTCGGAAACACCATATATTTT. It yields the protein CAWRSQGFGNTIYF.

V gene TRBV9 combines with J gene TRBJ2-1; possible D gene TRBD1, 7 bases. CDR1 and CDR2 from the germline V gene are SGDLS and YYNGEE. This CDR3 has 14 residues. Deletions cut 6 bases from V and 10 bases from J, with 20 bases between. CDR3 residues: CASTAKTSGGEQFF. The CDR3 DNA reads as TGTGCCAGCACCGCTAAAACATCAGGGGGGGAGCAGTTCTTC.

The chain has TRBV5-4 and TRBJ2-4, with 12 bases aligning to TRBD2. Germline V gene lookup returns CDR1 SGHNT and CDR2 YYREEE (reference sequence). With V trimmed by 4 bases and J by 6 bases, 11 bases remained unmatched. The CDR3 runs 17 residues. The CDR3 spells CASSRTSGTTLGNIQYF. The DNA of the CDR3 is TGTGCCAGCAGCAGGACTAGCGGGACGACCCTCGGAAACATTCAGTACTTC.